Listed below are T cell receptor beta chains from one sample, sequenced in a study of blood T cells in healthy people across ages. TCRdb recomputed calls from the 5' RACE reads with MiXCR, one row per CDR3 protein. The sample yields 1.5 million or so distinct CDR3 sequences, 35% to 45% seen once. Sequenced: blood. The receptors come from a woman aged 18 to 35 in good health. CDR3s include the opening cysteine and the closing phenylalanine or tryptophan. Clone size appears in some rows only: once, few, many, or a class for an expanded clone.

TRBV11-2	TRBJ2-1	.	CASSPLANYNEQFF
TRBV6-2/TRBV6-3	TRBJ2-7	few	CASTSGTSYNEQYF
TRBV7-2	TRBJ2-7	.	CASSLSGLAGSNEQYF
TRBV12-3/TRBV12-4	TRBJ1-2	.	CASWTGGALTNSGYTF
TRBV6-5	TRBJ1-4	many	CASSGTTNEKLFF
TRBV5-1	TRBJ1-2	.	CASSPGTDRANYGYDPSNTF
TRBV3-1	TRBJ2-1	.	CASSQGRASRTNEQFF
TRBV28	TRBJ2-1	many	CASSLGVGAYNEQFF
TRBV19	TRBJ1-2	.	CASSIGEYGYTF
TRBV7-9	TRBJ1-2	.	CASSLDRTGGRGYTF
TRBV20-1	TRBJ1-1	.	CSASVQMNTEAFF
TRBV20-1	TRBJ2-7	few	CSASSPYEQYF
TRBV14	TRBJ2-5	.	CASSPLAVETQYF
TRBV2	TRBJ1-6	few	CASDPEGYNSPLHF
TRBV7-9	TRBJ1-5	.	CASSQQGSQQPQHF
TRBV7-2	TRBJ2-2	.	CASEGRLTGELFF
TRBV5-5	TRBJ2-2	.	CASSGREYNTGELFF
TRBV11-2	TRBJ1-2	.	CASSVHISNYGYTF
TRBV7-3	TRBJ2-1	few	CASSLYAGGYNEQFF
TRBV3-1	TRBJ1-5	.	CASSYGVNIYQPQHF
TRBV6-2/TRBV6-3	TRBJ2-4	.	CASTAARDGEKQYF
TRBV6-2/TRBV6-3	TRBJ2-1	few	CASSYSTSGPYNEQFF
TRBV28	TRBJ2-4	few	CASSLGDPGRDIQYF
TRBV19	TRBJ2-2	once	CASRRLAGESNTGELFF
TRBV7-2	TRBJ1-4	.	CASSFRPTNEKLFF
TRBV4-3	TRBJ2-7	few	CASSQAVLSPYYEQYF
TRBV7-6	TRBJ2-1	.	CASSLDAGERYEQFF
TRBV7-9	TRBJ2-7	few	CASSQRDRPNYEQYF
TRBV29-1	TRBJ1-1	.	CSVHLGQGMNTEAFF
TRBV5-1	TRBJ2-1	.	CASSGSGGLHNEQFF
TRBV20-1	TRBJ1-1	few	CSAFPRPSAAEAFF
TRBV3-1	TRBJ2-3	few	CASSAYADTQYF
TRBV27	TRBJ2-7	.	CASAALQGSYEQYF
TRBV11-2	TRBJ1-1	.	CASNQGEGLNTEAFF
TRBV7-8	TRBJ2-1	few	CASSLRDRTQSSYNEQFF
TRBV3-1	TRBJ2-1	.	CASSYGLGETQFF
TRBV3-1	TRBJ2-6	.	CASRTPQGSGANVLTF
TRBV12-3/TRBV12-4	TRBJ2-4	.	CASSFTRQGGNIQYF
TRBV29-1	TRBJ2-1	few	CSVELQLISYNEQFF
TRBV9	TRBJ2-1	.	CASSVAPTGTSGVGYNEQFF
TRBV6-2/TRBV6-3	TRBJ2-1	few	CASSNVINEQFF
TRBV6-2/TRBV6-3	TRBJ2-3	.	CASSPTSGSKDTQYF
TRBV28	TRBJ2-1	.	CASSFSSGINEQFF